This note documents a single T cell receptor (beta chain) sequence. The germline CDR1 and CDR2 sequences are MNHNY and SVGAGI (reference sequence). The germline V and J ends were trimmed by 2 bases and 0 bases, with 7 bases remaining between them. The CDR3 is 14 residues long. The data originate from a study of T cell responses to AZD1222 COVID-19 vaccine. The repertoire was sequenced with immunoSEQ multiplex PCR; TCRdb's copy has only in-frame clones and lacks some. The table records about 180,000 clones, around 94% of them present only once. The TCR was taken from an adult who received the AZD1222 COVID-19 vaccine. The sequences come from peripheral blood, collected 28 days after the second AZD1222 dose. The rearrangement links TRBV6-6 to TRBJ1-1; D gene unclear. CDR3 residues: CASSYGMVNTEAFF. In nucleotides, the CDR3 is TGTGCCAGCAGTTACGGGATGGTGAACACTGAAGCTTTCTTT.